These 13 T cell receptor beta chains were sequenced from one sample in a study of shared clonotypes between healthy human individuals. TCRdb keeps only in-frame clones here, not all; method: immunoSEQ multiplex PCR. Found here are roughly 2.2 million clones, approximately 93% of them singletons; the top ten hold about 0.39%. Sequenced input: naive CD4+ T cells from PBMCs. Subset specified: CD45RA+ positively selected. The receptors were gathered from a man between 18 and 29 years old in good health. Some clones in this sample may be carry-over from other donors' samples.

This clone was seen just once. The sample holds other DNA sequences that translate to the same CDR3. This chain uses TRBV5-1 with TRBJ2-3; a possible D gene is TRBD2 (6 bases). Germline V lookup: CDR1 SGHRS, CDR2 YFSETQ. The length of the CDR3 is 15 residues. Trimming took 0 bases from V and 3 from J, leaving 11 bases between them. The CDR3 DNA reads as TGCGCCAGCAGCTTGGGAGCGGGCATTACAGATACGCAGTATTTT. This codes for CASSLGAGITDTQYF. The full variable domain, with the rest looked up from reference TRBV5-1 and TRBJ2-3, is KAGVTQTPRYLIKTRGQQVTLSCSPISGHRSVSWYQQTPGQGLQFLFEYFSETQRNKGNFPGRFSGRQFSNSRSEMNVSTLELGDSALYLCASSLGAGITDTQYFGPGTRLTVL.

Points on this clone: Other DNA sequences in the same sample also yield this CDR3. The chain links TRBV18 to TRBJ2-1; TRBD2 aligns across 12 bases. The CDR3 covers 15 residues. With V trimmed by 2 bases and J by 6 bases, 2 bases remained unmatched. Germline V lookup: CDR1 KGHSH, CDR2 LQKENI. The CDR3 here is CASSPRLAGVNEQFF. The DNA of the CDR3 is TGTGCCAGCTCACCAAGACTAGCGGGAGTCAATGAGCAGTTCTTC.

The rearrangement joins TRBV15 to TRBJ2-3; 8 bases are shared with TRBD2. The germline V gene encodes CDR1 LNHNV and CDR2 YYDKDF (reference sequence). The CDR3 loop spans 15 amino acids. After removal of 4 bases from V and 4 bases from J, the junction contained 7 bases not matched to a gene. The CDR3 nucleotides read TGTGCCACCAGCAAGAGCGGGAGTCTCTCAGATACGCAGTATTTT. Translated: CATSKSGSLSDTQYF.

As concerns this clone: At the DNA level, this CDR3 is encoded by other sequences in the same sample as well. The rearrangement uses TRBV6-1 and TRBJ2-7; 9 bases line up with TRBD1. V was pared by 6 bases and J by 4 bases, with 1 base of the junction left unmatched. Germline-derived CDR1 and CDR2 are MNHNS and SASEGT. This CDR3 spans 12 amino acids. The CDR3 bases are TGTGCCAGCAGCGGACAGGGGTACGAGCAGTACTTC. It is translated as CASSGQGYEQYF.

The chain links TRBV5-1 to TRBJ2-1; 7 nucleotides align to TRBD2. CDR1 is SGHRS and CDR2 is YFSETQ in the germline V gene. The trim removed 0 bases at V and 3 bases at J, leaving 3 bases unmatched. The CDR3 runs to 15 residues. CDR3 sequence (DNA): TGCGCCAGCAGCTTGGCGGCGGGGGACTACAATGAGCAGTTCTTC. This codes for CASSLAAGDYNEQFF. Combining the CDR3 with reference TRBV5-1 and TRBJ2-1 gives the whole variable domain KAGVTQTPRYLIKTRGQQVTLSCSPISGHRSVSWYQQTPGQGLQFLFEYFSETQRNKGNFPGRFSGRQFSNSRSEMNVSTLELGDSALYLCASSLAAGDYNEQFFGPGTRLTVL.

The CDR3 loop is CASSLERSWVEQYF. The CDR3 DNA follows: TGCGCCAGCAGCTTGGAGCGGAGTTGGGTCGAGCAGTACTTC. The J gene is TRBJ2-7, the V gene TRBV5-1, with D perhaps TRBD2 (5 bases). CDR1 is SGHRS, CDR2 YFSETQ, per germline. The CDR3 consists of 14 residues. V was pared by 0 bases and J by 6 bases, with 13 bases between.

As for this clone: This CDR3 is also generated by other DNA sequences in the sample. CDR3 amino acids: CASSLGGSLNTEAFF. CDR3 nucleotides: TGCGCCAGCAGCTTAGGGGGTTCTTTGAACACTGAAGCTTTCTTT. V usage is TRBV5-1 and J usage is TRBJ1-1, with TRBD1 as a possible D gene (6 bases). With 2 bases removed from V and 0 bases from J, the gap between germline ends came to 11 bases. The CDR3 has 15 amino acids. Germline CDR1 and CDR2: SGHRS and YFSETQ.

The rearrangement joins TRBV9 to TRBJ2-1; 7 nucleotides agree with TRBD2. This CDR3 contains 21 residues. Germline trimming cut 4 bases from V and 4 bases from J; bases unmatched to any gene: 26. Germline loops: CDR1 SGDLS, CDR2 YYNGEE. CDR3 in DNA: TGTGCCAGCAGCCTCCCCAAGAGTGACACCTTGGCGGGAGTGAGGTACAATGAGCAGTTCTTC. Amino acids: CASSLPKSDTLAGVRYNEQFF.

This sequence joins TRBV6-6 and TRBJ1-2; a weak D match, TRBD1 (5 bases). V lost 5 bases to trimming and J lost 3 bases, with 13 bases between them. The length of the CDR3 is 14 residues. Per the germline V gene, CDR1 is MNHNY and CDR2 is SVGAGI (reference sequence). The CDR3 loop reads CASSLRARDYGYTF. The DNA of the CDR3 is TGTGCCAGCAGTCTCAGGGCTAGGGACTATGGCTACACCTTC.

The chain carries TRBV28 and TRBJ1-5; 12 nucleotides match TRBD1. The length of the CDR3 is 17 residues. The trim removed 3 bases at V and 3 bases at J, leaving 6 bases unmatched. Per the germline V gene, CDR1 is MDHEN and CDR2 is SYDVKM. The CDR3 nucleotides are TGTGCCAGCAGTTTCATGGGGGGACAGGGGGCCAATCAGCCCCAGCATTTT. Translated, it gives CASSFMGGQGANQPQHF.

This chain links TRBV6-5 with TRBJ2-3, with a possible D match to TRBD1 (5 bases). Germline V gene sequence: CDR1 MNHEY, CDR2 SVGAGI. The CDR3 is 14 amino acids. V was cut by 2 bases and J by 4 bases, with 10 bases left in between. CDR3: CASSYGSRADTQYF. Written as DNA, the CDR3 is TGTGCCAGCAGTTACGGCAGCAGGGCAGATACGCAGTATTTT.

The V and J genes are TRBV2 and TRBJ2-2; no reliable D call. This CDR3 is 17 amino acids long. The germline V gene has CDR1 SNHLY and CDR2 FYNNEI. V was shortened by 2 bases and J by 6 bases, with 19 bases between the two germline ends. The CDR3 DNA follows: TGTGCCAGCAGTGAAATGGGCGGAAGGGCGGTCGCCGGGGAGCTGTTTTTT. Translating it yields CASSEMGGRAVAGELFF. The whole variable domain, remainder taken from reference TRBV2 and TRBJ2-2, is EPEVTQTPSHQVTQMGQEVILRCVPISNHLYFYWYRQILGQKVEFLVSFYNNEISEKSEIFDDQFSVERPDGSNFTLKIRSTKLEDSAMYFCASSEMGGRAVAGELFFGEGSRLTVL.

This clone was seen once. The chain is built from TRBV7-9 and TRBJ1-4; 8 bases align to TRBD1. Germline CDR1 SEHNR, CDR2 FQNEAQ (reference sequence). CDR3 length: 15 residues. V lost 2 bases and J lost 7; bases outside the gene matches: 6. This CDR3 is CASSLSSGGFEKLFF. The DNA for the CDR3 is TGTGCCAGCAGCTTAAGTTCAGGGGGCTTTGAAAAACTGTTTTTT. Together with reference TRBV7-9 and TRBJ1-4, the CDR3 gives the full variable domain: DTGVSQNPRHKITKRGQNVTFRCDPISEHNRLYWYRQTLGQGPEFLTYFQNEAQLEKSRLLSDRFSAERPKGSFSTLEIQRTEQGDSAMYLCASSLSSGGFEKLFFGSGTQLSVL.